The entry below gives a single T cell receptor (beta chain) sequence along with its context. From germline, CDR1 is SQVTM and CDR2 ANQGSEA. Between the trimmed V and J ends, which lost 4 bases and 1 base, there was a span of 11 bases. The CDR3 sequence is 14 residues long. The data are from a study of CD8 T cells in Susac syndrome. Reverse transcription of about 0.45 to 1 ug RNA was performed with random hexamers. MiXCR was run by TCRdb on the immunoSEQ multiplex PCR reads, yielding one entry per CDR3 protein. The sample yields more than 65,000 distinct CDR3 sequences, around 93% seen once. Sequences were obtained from CD8+ T cells from PBMCs. The source is a human donor with Susac syndrome. The chain links TRBV29-1 to TRBJ1-3; D gene uncertain. In nucleotides, the CDR3 is TGCAGCGTTGTGACGGCGGATTCTGGAAACACCATATATTTT. It specifies CSVVTADSGNTIYF.